The 23 T cell receptor beta chains in this list originate from one sample, sequenced in a study of siplizumab effects on memory and regulatory T cells (dated by TCRdb to between 2017 and 2020). Receptor libraries were prepared by the immunoSEQ multiplex PCR assay. The table comes from immuneACCESS by way of TCRdb, which keeps in-frame sequences with V and J called. Part of the clones is missing from these tables; in studies checked, under half for an unresolved V gene and the rest for unknown reasons. The sample yields about 63,000 clones; approximately 82% were counted once. The ten largest clonotypes hold approximately 3.8% of the sample. Sequenced: memory CD4+ T cells sorted from blood. In the paper's terms, the cell subset or site label means: unstimulated CD4+ memory T cells. The source of these receptors is a human donor in good health.

The CDR3, as DNA: TGTGCCAGCAGTGAATATGGCGACCCGACCTACGAGCAGTACTTC. Its protein is CASSEYGDPTYEQYF. The chain has TRBV25-1 and TRBJ2-7, with D unresolved. Trimming took off 0 bases at V and 2 bases at J, with 11 bases between the two ends. This CDR3 contains 15 residues. Germline values: CDR1 MGHDK, CDR2 SYGVNS.

The rearrangement uses TRBV11-1 and TRBJ1-1; possible D gene TRBD1, 6 bases. This CDR3 region has 15 residues. V gave up 1 base and J gave up 1 base, with 10 bases separating them. CDR1 is SGHAT, CDR2 FQDESV, per germline (reference sequence). The CDR3 is CASSLGTAGNTEAFF. The CDR3 DNA reads as TGTGCCAGCAGCTTAGGGACAGCCGGGAACACTGAAGCTTTCTTT.

The rearrangement joins TRBV10-3 to TRBJ2-7; no definite D call. Germline CDR1 is ENHRY and CDR2 is SYGVKD. The CDR3 spans 8 residues. Between the trimmed V and J ends, which lost 10 bases and 8 bases, there was a span of 6 bases. CDR3 region: CATPKQYF. The CDR3 DNA reads as TGTGCCACCCCAAAGCAGTACTTC.

V is TRBV6-4 and J is TRBJ1-1, with D unclear. Germline assignment: CDR1 MRHNA and CDR2 SNTAGT. The CDR3 runs 13 residues. V was pared by 7 bases and J by 1 base, with 10 bases between. As DNA, the CDR3 is TGTGCCAGCAAAGTACAGCCGAACACTGAAGCTTTCTTT. Its protein is CASKVQPNTEAFF.

The rearrangement joins TRBV6-5 to TRBJ1-2; no definite D call. Germline V gene sequence: CDR1 MNHEY, CDR2 SVGAGI. V lost 5 bases to trimming and J lost 2 bases, with 3 bases between them. The CDR3 runs 11 residues. The CDR3 nucleotides are TGTGCCAGCAGTGGGAACTATGGCTACACCTTC. This codes for CASSGNYGYTF.

As for this clone: Germline is not matched at one junction end, which may reflect a read error. This chain connects TRBV5-1 to TRBJ2-2; 11 bases line up with TRBD1. This CDR3 region has 18 residues. Germline CDR1 is SGHRS and CDR2 is YFSETQ. CDR3 residues: CASSPTRGGTGGAGELLF. The CDR3 DNA reads as TGCGCCAGCAGCCCTACTCGGGGCGGGACAGGGGGAGCCGGGGAGCTGCTTTTT.

The V and J genes are TRBV7-9 and TRBJ1-6; D call uncertain. The CDR3 has 14 amino acids. CDR1 SEHNR and CDR2 FQNEAQ come from the germline V gene (reference sequence). Trimming took 1 base from V and 11 from J, leaving 12 bases between them. CDR3 in DNA: TGTGCCAGCAGCTTAGTGGAGGGCCTGACACCCCTCCACTTT. Protein sequence: CASSLVEGLTPLHF.

J is TRBJ2-4 and V is TRBV6-5, with TRBD1 as a possible D gene (6 bases). Deletions cut 5 bases from V and 11 bases from J, with 19 bases between. The CDR3 runs to 14 residues. Per germline, CDR1 MNHEY and CDR2 SVGAGI. DNA for the CDR3: TGTGCCAGCAGTCAATGGACAGAGGGTACACTTCAGTACTTC. It specifies CASSQWTEGTLQYF.

This clone showed up just once. This chain joins TRBV7-9 and TRBJ1-3; D unresolved. The CDR3 runs to 13 residues. Germline V gene lookup returns CDR1 SEHNR and CDR2 FQNEAQ (reference sequence). V gave up 5 bases and J gave up 0 bases, with 5 bases separating them. The CDR3 loop reads CASSPDSGNTIYF. CDR3 sequence (DNA): TGTGCCAGCAGCCCGGACTCTGGAAACACCATATATTTT.

The chain links TRBV6-5 to TRBJ2-5, with a possible D match to TRBD1 (6 bases). The end of the DNA aligns better with TRBJ2-7, so the J call may be wrong. There are 14 residues in the CDR3. Germline loops: CDR1 MNHEY, CDR2 SVGAGI. The CDR3, as DNA: TGTGCCAGCAGTTCGACAGGTTCCTCCTACGAGCAGTACTTC. Protein sequence: CASSSTGSSYEQYF.

This chain joins TRBV7-2 and TRBJ1-1; no clear D gene. Per the germline V gene, CDR1 is SGHTA and CDR2 is FQGNSA. V shed 7 bases and J shed 3 bases, with 12 bases lying between them. This CDR3 has 13 amino acids. The DNA for the CDR3 is TGTGCCAGCAACATATGGGGATACACTGAAGCTTTCTTT. This sequence encodes CASNIWGYTEAFF. Together with reference TRBV7-2 and TRBJ1-1, the CDR3 gives the full variable domain: GAGVSQSPSNKVTEKGKDVELRCDPISGHTALYWYRQSLGQGLEFLIYFQGNSAPDKSGLPSDRFSAERTGGSVSTLTIQRTQQEDSAVYLCASNIWGYTEAFFGQGTRLTVV.

This clone appeared a few times. The V gene is TRBV25-1, the J gene TRBJ1-6, with no clear D. The CDR3 spans 14 residues. Looked up from germline, CDR1 is MGHDK and CDR2 is SYGVNS. V lost 5 bases and J 7 bases, leaving 12 bases between the germline ends. DNA of the CDR3: TGTGCCAGCAGTCCAACACCTCCGAATTCACCCCTCCACTTT. Encoded protein: CASSPTPPNSPLHF. The entire variable domain, with the rest obtained from reference TRBV25-1 and TRBJ1-6, is as follows: EADIYQTPRYLVIGTGKKITLECSQTMGHDKMYWYQQDPGMELHLIHYSYGVNSTEKGDLSSESTVSRIRTEHFPLTLESARPSHTSQYLCASSPTPPNSPLHFGNGTRLTVT.

This chain uses TRBV10-3 with TRBJ1-1, with TRBD1 matching 9 bases. This CDR3 is 15 amino acids long. V shed 0 bases, J shed 3 bases, and the junction held 2 bases outside the gene matches. Germline lookup yields CDR1 ENHRY and CDR2 SYGVKD. This CDR3 reads CAISESTGGDTEAFF. The DNA for the CDR3 is TGTGCCATCAGTGAGTCGACAGGGGGGGACACTGAAGCTTTCTTT.

This clone was counted between two and nine times. The chain joins TRBV30 to TRBJ2-6; D is unresolved. There are 13 residues in the CDR3. Germline-derived CDR1 and CDR2 are GTSNPN and SVGIG (reference sequence). The V end was cut by 3 bases, the J end by 2 bases, with 5 bases between. CDR3 bases: TGTGCCTGGAGCAACGCTGGGGCCAACGTCCTGACTTTC. Its translation: CAWSNAGANVLTF.

The rearrangement uses TRBV7-9 and TRBJ1-5, with a weak D call TRBD1 (6 bases). The V gene lost 5 bases and the J gene lost 4 bases, with 12 bases spanning the gap. The germline CDR1 and CDR2 sequences are SEHNR and FQNEAQ (reference sequence). CDR3 length: 14 residues. In DNA form, the CDR3 reads TGTGCCAGCAGCCTCGGGACACATAATCAGCCCCAGCATTTT. Translation gives CASSLGTHNQPQHF.

The chain couples TRBV5-1 to TRBJ1-3; TRBD1 matches at 10 bases. From germline, CDR1 is SGHRS and CDR2 YFSETQ. The junction had 2 bases not matched to a gene; V was cut back by 0 bases and J by 2 bases. The CDR3 is 16 amino acids. CDR3 DNA sequence: TGCGCCAGCAGCTTGGGACAGGGGGCAACTGGAAACACCATATATTTT. It translates to CASSLGQGATGNTIYF. The full variable domain, in which reference TRBV5-1 and TRBJ1-3 provide the parts outside the CDR3, is KAGVTQTPRYLIKTRGQQVTLSCSPISGHRSVSWYQQTPGQGLQFLFEYFSETQRNKGNFPGRFSGRQFSNSRSEMNVSTLELGDSALYLCASSLGQGATGNTIYFGEGSWLTVV.

The rearrangement joins TRBV5-1 to TRBJ2-1; D gene uncertain. The CDR3 has 13 residues. Germline V CDR1 and CDR2: SGHRS, YFSETQ. Trimming removed 4 bases at V and 4 bases at J, with 9 bases between. The CDR3 reads CASSAGRYNEQFF. The CDR3 DNA sequence: TGCGCCAGCAGCGCCGGAAGATACAATGAGCAGTTCTTC.

The V call is TRBV11-3, the J call TRBJ1-2; TRBD1 is a possible D gene (5 bases). Trimming took 0 bases from V and 4 from J, leaving 6 bases between them. The CDR3 has 13 amino acids. Germline V gene lookup returns CDR1 SGHNT and CDR2 YENEEA. CDR3 loop: CASSLDRAYGYTF. CDR3 bases: TGTGCCAGCAGCTTAGACAGGGCCTATGGCTACACCTTC.

V is TRBV5-1 and J is TRBJ2-3, with 7 bases identical to TRBD1. CDR3 length equals 14 residues. Germline-derived CDR1 and CDR2 are SGHRS and YFSETQ. With V trimmed by 7 bases and J by 2 bases, 7 bases remained unmatched. The CDR3 bases are TGCGCCAGCGGTACAGGGGAGATCACAGATACGCAGTATTTT. The encoded protein is CASGTGEITDTQYF.

The genes are TRBV5-8 and TRBJ2-3; tentatively, D is TRBD1 (5 bases). Trimming shortened V by 1 base and J by 0 bases, and 9 bases separated the two germline ends. From germline, CDR1 is SGHTS and CDR2 YDEGEE. This CDR3 comprises 15 residues. This chain's CDR3 is CASSLSGFSTDTQYF. The CDR3 DNA sequence: TGTGCCAGCAGCTTGTCAGGGTTTAGCACAGATACGCAGTATTTT.

In the case of this clone: Other DNA sequences in this sample translate to the same CDR3. This chain links TRBV5-1 with TRBJ2-7; tentative D call: TRBD2 (6 bases). V lost 5 bases and J 7 bases, leaving 22 bases between the germline ends. CDR3 length: 15 amino acids. Per germline, CDR1 SGHRS and CDR2 YFSETQ. CDR3 protein: CASSWDSPGLREQYF. The CDR3 DNA follows: TGCGCCAGCAGTTGGGACTCCCCTGGGTTAAGAGAGCAGTACTTC.

The table lists this clone with a count of one. The J gene is TRBJ2-3, the V gene TRBV7-6; 16 bases align to TRBD2. Germline V lookup: CDR1 SGHVS, CDR2 FNYEAQ. The trim removed 1 base at V and 10 bases at J, leaving 11 bases unmatched. The length of the CDR3 is 18 residues. The CDR3 reads CASSLVSAGLAGGMAQYF. The CDR3 bases are TGTGCCAGCAGCTTAGTTTCGGCGGGACTAGCGGGAGGGATGGCGCAGTATTTT.

This clone was detected once. The chain uses TRBV19 and TRBJ1-1; tentatively, D is TRBD1 (5 bases). The CDR3 runs to 16 residues. The germline V gene encodes CDR1 LNHDA and CDR2 SQIVND (reference sequence). Trimming took 2 bases from V and 1 from J, leaving 14 bases between them. The CDR3 protein is CASSIRPGAANTEAFF. CDR3 nucleotides: TGTGCCAGTAGTATACGGCCCGGGGCGGCGAACACTGAAGCTTTCTTT.